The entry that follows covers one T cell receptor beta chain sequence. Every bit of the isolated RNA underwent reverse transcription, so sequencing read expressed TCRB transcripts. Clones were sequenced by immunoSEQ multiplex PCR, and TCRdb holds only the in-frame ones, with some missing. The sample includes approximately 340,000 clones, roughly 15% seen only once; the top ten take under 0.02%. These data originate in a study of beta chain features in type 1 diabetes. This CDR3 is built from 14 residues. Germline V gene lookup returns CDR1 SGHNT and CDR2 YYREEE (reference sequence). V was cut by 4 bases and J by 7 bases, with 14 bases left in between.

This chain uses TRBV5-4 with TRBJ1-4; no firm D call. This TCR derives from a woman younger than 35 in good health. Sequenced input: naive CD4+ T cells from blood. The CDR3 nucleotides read TGTGCCAGCAGCACACGTGACTACAGTGAAAAACTGTTTTTT. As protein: CASSTRDYSEKLFF.